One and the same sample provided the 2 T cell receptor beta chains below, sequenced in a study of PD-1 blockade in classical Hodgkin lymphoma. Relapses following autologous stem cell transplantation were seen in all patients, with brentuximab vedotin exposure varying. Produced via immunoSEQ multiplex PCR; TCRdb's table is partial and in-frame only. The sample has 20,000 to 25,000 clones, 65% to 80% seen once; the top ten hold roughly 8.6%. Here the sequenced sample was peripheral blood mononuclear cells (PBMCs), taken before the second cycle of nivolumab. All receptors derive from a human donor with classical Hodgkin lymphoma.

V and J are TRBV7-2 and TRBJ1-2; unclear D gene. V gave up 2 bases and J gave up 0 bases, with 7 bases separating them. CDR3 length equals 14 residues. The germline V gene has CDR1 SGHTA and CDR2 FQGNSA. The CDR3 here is CASSLLSTNYGYTF. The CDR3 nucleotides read TGTGCCAGCAGCTTACTATCGACTAACTATGGCTACACCTTC.

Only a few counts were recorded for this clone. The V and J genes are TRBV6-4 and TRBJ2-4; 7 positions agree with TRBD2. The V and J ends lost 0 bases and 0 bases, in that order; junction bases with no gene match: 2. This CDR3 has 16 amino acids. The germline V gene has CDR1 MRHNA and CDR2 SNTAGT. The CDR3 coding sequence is TGTGCCAGCAGTGACTCGGCGGGAGAAGCCAAAAACATTCAGTACTTC. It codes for CASSDSAGEAKNIQYF.